This TCR beta chain was sequenced in a study of radiation and T cells in renal cell carcinoma. Data came from immunoSEQ multiplex PCR; TCRdb stores just in-frame clones and leaves some out. Of about 150,000 clones in the sample, approximately 90% were seen once. The time point here: baseline pretreatment blood. Treatment meaning: 15 Gy SBRT to primary tumor, nephrectomy 4 weeks later. The CDR3 extends over 12 amino acids. Looked up from germline, CDR1 is LNHDA and CDR2 is SQIVND (reference sequence). Deletions cut 7 bases from V and 3 bases from J, with 8 bases between. The specimen comprised blood, sampled from a patient whose treatment included radiotherapy and nephrectomy. The chain joins TRBV19 to TRBJ2-3, with D hard to call. This clonotype originated in a woman between 70 and 85 years old with renal cell carcinoma. The CDR3 DNA reads TGTGCCAGTAATTTCTTAACAGATACGCAGTATTTT. Translated: CASNFLTDTQYF.